This T cell receptor beta chain was captured in a study of cytomegalovirus exposure and HLA in healthy donors (dated by TCRdb to 2017 to 2019). Concerning the study at large: An earlier analysis of 587 of the donors reported about 260 Gb of sequence data and 117 million unique TCR beta sequences obtained from 180 million or so T cells. Approximately 310 gigabases of sequencing data and roughly 90 million unique TCR sequences were included in an early release covering roughly 700 HLA-typed donors. Of the approximately 400 genotyped donors, about 80% fell in the genetic ancestry cluster associated with self-reported Caucasian donors. The aim of the study was to test whether cataloging public T cell receptors could identify signatures of past pathogen exposure. The study profiled the T cell repertoires of 500 to 800 subjects by immunosequencing and related them to cytomegalovirus serostatus. Along with the approximately 650-subject first cohort, a separate validation cohort of approximately 110 different subjects was used. To predict cytomegalovirus infection status, the study combined high-throughput TCR immunosequencing, statistical association of individual TCRs with disease status, and machine learning. In a later analysis, previously published TCR beta repertoires from 500 to 750 donors were re-analyzed and high-resolution HLA genotyping was added so that TCR occurrence patterns could be studied. In the later analysis, no new phenotypic data were used to find candidate immune exposures; instead, reliance was placed on TCR beta sequences and their occurrence across donors. In an earlier analysis of more than 550 of the donors, high-throughput TCR beta sequencing was used to judge whether each TCR beta V gene segment behaved as functional or pseudogenic. Donor age, sex, ethnicity and CMV serostatus were compiled together with the repertoire data. A later genetic analysis used genome-wide SNP genotypes for about three fifths of the roughly 700 donors, treating that subset as a discovery cohort. Every discovery cohort repertoire had been produced on one sequencing platform. HLA typing included class I and class II loci at four-digit resolution. The number of donors typed differed by locus, with about 629-630 for A, B, C, DRB1 and DQB1, over 500 for DQA1, nearly 610 for DPA1, and around 460 for DPB1. Four to six DR-DQ haplotypes were handled as single units for association and clustering, since linkage in the cohort was strong. Among about 370 genotyped donors of the cohort, an average of around 250,000 unique TCR beta nucleotide sequences was sequenced per donor, of which 15% to 20% were non-productive. The paper as a whole reports these results and caveats: A later genetic analysis associated a missense DCLRE1C variant with V-gene and J-gene trimming of TCR beta chains, and an independent cohort replicated the association. Several of the top co-occurrence clusters appeared to be linked to parvovirus B19, influenza, CMV and Epstein-Barr virus, according to a later analysis. Cytomegalovirus status was reported to be diagnosed by the classifier with high specificity and sensitivity in both the original and validation cohorts. A later analysis found that TCR association rates varied across HLA loci, with DRB1 alleles showing the most associated TCRs and HLA-C alleles the fewest. The earlier analysis of about 600 of the donors excluded 15 to 20 rarely observed V segments, including chromosome 9 orphons, because counts were too low. According to a later genetic analysis, donors in an Asian-associated ancestry cluster had fewer N-insertions in productive TCRs than the roughly 700-donor mean. Assigning TCR associations to individual alleles was difficult when HLA alleles, especially DR and DQ, strongly co-occurred. According to a later analysis, most CMV-associated TCR beta chains appeared to be HLA-restricted, and the HLA associations seemed to be driven largely by CMV exposure. The study gave a list of some 150 TCR beta chains associated with cytomegalovirus. Because HLA typing was missing for some donors at each locus, association tests included only the typed subset. Correlated functional status among segregating V segments might reflect linkage disequilibrium, but an unknown experimental factor could not be ruled out. In vitro tests confirmed that a few of the cytomegalovirus-associated TCR beta chains recognize cytomegalovirus antigens. A later analysis found that HLA-associated TCR beta chains were more clonally expanded and had lower generation probabilities than equally common non-associated chains. The sequencing pipeline was judged likely to have produced a cluster of highly shared sequence variants as a technical artifact. A further reported finding was that TCR beta sequences accurately predicted the HLA-A and HLA-B alleles for most subjects in the first cohort. Most TCR sequences were observed very rarely across donors, whereas some public TCRs were present in many individuals. The only immune exposure information available for the cohort was CMV serostatus. In a later analysis, 16,951 TCR beta sequences were associated with specific HLA alleles at a false discovery rate of 0.05. It was suggested by the authors that the approach could potentially be generalized to other disease states and immunological phenotypes. In an earlier analysis of 450 to 750 of the donors, most TCR beta V segments appeared in productive rearrangements about 87% or about 30% of the time, broadly matching IMGT annotations. Because the 87-base-pair reads could not distinguish some IMGT-functional V segments, including TRBV6-2 and TRBV6-3, those segments were excluded. Presence/absence analyses assumed roughly uniform sequencing depth across donors, an assumption that may not hold. This cohort had only TCR beta chains sequenced, and the lack of alpha or paired-chain data limited which features could be detected.

Libraries were built with the immunoSEQ multiplex PCR assay. For the multiplex PCR, a mixture combining 60 forward primers for TCR Vbeta segments and 13 reverse primers for TCR Jbeta segments was used. Amplification of the CDR3 region of rearranged TCR beta genes was performed with a multiplex PCR assay on genomic DNA. Amplified TCR beta libraries were sequenced as 87-base-pair reads on the Illumina HiSeq System. Under the source paper's analysis protocol: A later analysis counted 65 million to 90 million unique TCR beta chains across the approximately 700 repertoires, and 10 million to 11 million of these chains were shared by at least two donors. Raw reads were error-corrected and collapsed into unique sequences by a nearest-neighbor algorithm in which closely related sequences were merged to remove PCR and sequencing errors. V, D and J gene segments were assigned by aligning CDR3 sequences to IMGT reference sequences. Each retained sequence needed at least a six-nucleotide match to both a V gene segment and a J gene segment. A rearrangement was called productive if the CDR3 had no stop codons and remained in frame with V and J, and every other rearrangement was called non-productive. Following IMGT convention, CDR3 was defined as the stretch from the second conserved V-encoded cysteine up to the conserved J-encoded phenylalanine. In an earlier analysis of more than 550 of the donors, sequences lacking an unambiguous match to a single V gene segment were excluded. In an earlier analysis of 587 of the donors, a V segment was called functional when productive rearrangements were above 56.7%, and segregating when the standard deviation between donors exceeded 5%. A statistical classification framework was built to diagnose cytomegalovirus status from the catalog of TCR beta chain sequences. A later analysis assigned V and J genes by comparing TCR nucleotide sequences with IMGT/GENE-DB human TR gene sequences. Using the TCRdist pipeline, a later analysis assigned CDR3 sequences along with most-parsimonious VDJ recombination scenarios. In a later analysis, each TCR beta chain was defined by its CDR3 amino acid sequence together with its V-gene family, and reads lacking a unique V-gene family were excluded. To address suspected cross-contamination and a sequencing artifact, a later analysis removed 592 highly shared, low-generation-probability nucleotide sequences. In a later analysis, a clonal expansion index for each public chain was calculated from normalized within-repertoire ranks of inferred template counts. In a later analysis, generation probabilities were computed using a VDJ recombination model fitted to out-of-frame rearrangements, and the results were checked against IGoR. Hypergeometric tests were used in a later analysis to score TCR-TCR, TCR-HLA and TCR-CMV co-occurrence, with a repertoire-size bias correction applied to the TCR pairs. A later analysis estimated false discovery rates by permuting HLA or CMV assignments 20 times. In a later analysis, co-occurring TCRs were grouped using DBSCAN, with TCRdist sequence similarity added in when clustering inside HLA-allele-positive subsets. Repertoires with fewer than 30,000 or more than 120,000 public chains, plus five repertoires with anomalous nucleotide sharing, were excluded from co-occurrence clustering. TCRdb re-hosts the immuneACCESS table, in-frame sequences only. Its copies lack some clones; in the studies checked, an unresolved V gene accounts for under half of them, and the cause for the rest is not known. D and trimming come from the DNA, and the V and J calls and clone size come from that table. The sample's table lists a count of just over 200,000 clones. The ten largest clonotypes hold more than 0.95% of the sample.

On this clone: No antigen is known for it.

The cohort comprised 670 or so healthy bone marrow donors. At the time of sampling, every cohort member was nominally healthy, though immune exposures that went unrecorded were likely present. The donor was CMV seropositive and was included in the group of around 300 seropositive cohort members. A peripheral blood sample was provided by each donor, and peripheral blood mononuclear cells were used for TCR beta sequencing. Genomic DNA was extracted from the blood cell samples with the Qiagen DNeasy Blood Extraction Kit. Spanning cysteine to phenylalanine, the CDR3 consists of 14 amino acids. Kept here is only the CDR3 DNA, which spans 42 bases and is read in frame from base 1. V is pared back by 5 bases and J by 2 bases, with 11 bases lying between the germline termini. CDR1 and CDR2, looked up from the germline V gene (reference sequence), are MNHEY and SMNVEV.

The sequencing input was PBMCs. The V and J genes are TRBV27 and TRBJ2-3; the D gene is possibly TRBD1, with 6 bases matching. This receptor was taken from a girl aged 2-10 years in good health and CMV-seropositive. The CDR3 reads as follows: CASSHGQPTDTQYF. The nucleotide sequence is TGTGCCAGCAGTCACGGACAGCCCACAGATACGCAGTATTTT.